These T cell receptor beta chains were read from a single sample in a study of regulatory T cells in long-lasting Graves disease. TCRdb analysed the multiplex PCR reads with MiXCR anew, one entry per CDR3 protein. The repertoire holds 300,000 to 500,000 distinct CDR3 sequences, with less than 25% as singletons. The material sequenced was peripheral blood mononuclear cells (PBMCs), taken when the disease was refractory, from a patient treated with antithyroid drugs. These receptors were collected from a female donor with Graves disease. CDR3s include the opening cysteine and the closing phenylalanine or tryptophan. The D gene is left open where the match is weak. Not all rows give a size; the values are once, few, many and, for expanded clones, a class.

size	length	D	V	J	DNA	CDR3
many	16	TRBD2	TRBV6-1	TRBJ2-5	TGTGCCAGCAGCATCTCTAGAGGGAGGGCCTCGGAGACCCAGTACTTC	CASSISRGRASETQYF
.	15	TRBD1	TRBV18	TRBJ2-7	TGTGCCAGCTCACCCAAACAGGGGGCCAATGTCGAGCAGTACTTC	CASSPKQGANVEQYF
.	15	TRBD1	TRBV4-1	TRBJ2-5	TGCGCCAGCAGCCAAGAATGGACAGGGGGAGAGACCCAGTACTTC	CASSQEWTGGETQYF
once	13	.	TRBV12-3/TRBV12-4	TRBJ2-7	TGTGCCAGCAGTAGGGACGGCAGGTACGAGCAGTACTTC	CASSRDGRYEQYF
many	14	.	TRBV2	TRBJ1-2	TGTGCCAGCAGTGAAGCGCGGGGGCTTGGGGGCTACACCTTC	CASSEARGLGGYTF
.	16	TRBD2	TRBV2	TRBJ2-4	TGTGCCAGCAGTGAATCGGCGGGAGTGGACAAAAACATTCAGTACTTC	CASSESAGVDKNIQYF
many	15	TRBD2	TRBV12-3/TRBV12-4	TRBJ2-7	TGTGCCAGCAGCCCAGTGGGACTAGCGGGTCACGAGCAGTACTTC	CASSPVGLAGHEQYF
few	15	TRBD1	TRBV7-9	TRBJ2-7	TGTGCCAGCAGCCCATCCCGGGACAGGGGCTACGAGCAGTACTTC	CASSPSRDRGYEQYF
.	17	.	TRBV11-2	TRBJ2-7	TGTGCCAGCAGCTCACGCCCCAGGGAAAGGGTCTCCTACGAGCAGTACTTC	CASSSRPRERVSYEQYF
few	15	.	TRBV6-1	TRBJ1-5	TGTGCCAGTCGGAGGAGTGGGGACGTCAATCAGCCCCAGCATTTT	CASRRSGDVNQPQHF
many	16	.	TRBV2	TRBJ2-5	TGTGCCAGCAGTGGAAGAGTCTCACTAGTTGGGAAGACCCAGTACTTC	CASSGRVSLVGKTQYF
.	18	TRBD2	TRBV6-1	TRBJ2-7	TGTGCCAGCAGTAAAGCGCTAGCGGGAGAAGGGGTATGGGGCGAGCAGTACTTC	CASSKALAGEGVWGEQYF
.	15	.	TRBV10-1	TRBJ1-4	TGCGCCAGCAGTAGAAGGGGGTCAACTAATGAAAAACTGTTTTTT	CASSRRGSTNEKLFF
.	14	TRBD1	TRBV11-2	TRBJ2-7	TGTGCCAGCAGCTTAGCTTGGACAGGGGGCGAGCAGTACTTC	CASSLAWTGGEQYF
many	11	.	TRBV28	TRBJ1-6	TGTGCCAGCAGTTTGAATTCACCCCTCCACTTT	CASSLNSPLHF
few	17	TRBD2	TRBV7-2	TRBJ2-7	TGTGCCAGCAGCCTTCAAGTGGGGGGGTTGAGATCCTACGAGCAGTACTTC	CASSLQVGGLRSYEQYF
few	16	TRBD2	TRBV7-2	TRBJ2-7	TGTGCCAGCAGCCAGGGAGGACTAGCGGTCTCCTACGAGCAGTACTTC	CASSQGGLAVSYEQYF
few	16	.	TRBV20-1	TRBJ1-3	TGCAGTGCTCGAGAGGCAGGGAAGGGGTCTGGAAACACCATATATTTT	CSAREAGKGSGNTIYF
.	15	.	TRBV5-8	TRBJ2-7	TGTGCCAGCAGCTTGTTTGTGGGCTCGAAGGACGAGCAGTACTTC	CASSLFVGSKDEQYF
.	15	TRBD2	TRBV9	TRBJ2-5	TGTGCCAGCAGCGTAGCTGAGGCTAGCGGAGAGACCCAGTACTTC	CASSVAEASGETQYF
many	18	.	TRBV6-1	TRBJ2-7	TGTGCCAGCAGTCTTGACCCCTTTTCCGGGCGCCGATCCTACGAGCAGTACTTC	CASSLDPFSGRRSYEQYF
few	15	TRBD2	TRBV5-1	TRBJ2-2	TGCGCCAGCAGTAACTTAGCGGGAGTAGCTGGGGAGCTGTTTTTT	CASSNLAGVAGELFF
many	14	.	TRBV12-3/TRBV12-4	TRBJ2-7	TGTGCCAGCAGTTTAGCGCTAACAGCCTACGAGCAGTACTTC	CASSLALTAYEQYF
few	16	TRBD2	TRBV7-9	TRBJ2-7	TGTGCCAGCAGTCCGACGACTAGCGGGCCTTACTACGAGCAGTACTTC	CASSPTTSGPYYEQYF
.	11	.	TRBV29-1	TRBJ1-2	TGCAGCGTTAGAGGGTCTTCTGGCTACACCTTC	CSVRGSSGYTF
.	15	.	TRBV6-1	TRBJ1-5	TGTGCCAACACGAGGGGGAGACAGGGCAATCAGCCCCAGCATTTT	CANTRGRQGNQPQHF
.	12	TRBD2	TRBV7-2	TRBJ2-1	TGTGCCAGCAGCGCGGGGGGTAATGAGCAGTTCTTC	CASSAGGNEQFF
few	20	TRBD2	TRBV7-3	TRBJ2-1	TGTGCCAGCAGCTTAAACCCGGGACTAGCGGCGGGGAGCTCCTACAATGAGCAGTTCTTC	CASSLNPGLAAGSSYNEQFF
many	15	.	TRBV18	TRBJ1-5	TGTGCCAGCTCAAAGGAGACGTCTAGCAATCAGCCCCAGCATTTT	CASSKETSSNQPQHF
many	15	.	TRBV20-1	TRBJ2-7	TGCAGTGCTTCAATCGGCCCCCAATCTTCCTACGAGCAGTACTTC	CSASIGPQSSYEQYF
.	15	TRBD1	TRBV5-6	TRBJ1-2	TGTGCCAGCAGCTTCTATGCAGGGGGCCGCTATGGCTACACCTTC	CASSFYAGGRYGYTF
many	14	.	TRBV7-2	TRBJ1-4	TGTGCCAGCAGCCGAGGGGGGTTTGGTGAAAAACTGTTTTTT	CASSRGGFGEKLFF
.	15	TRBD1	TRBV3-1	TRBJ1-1	TGTGCCAGCAGCCACAGCAGGGGGTTCGGCACTGAAGCTTTCTTT	CASSHSRGFGTEAFF
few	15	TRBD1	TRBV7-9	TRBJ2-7	TGTGCCAGCAGCTCAGACAGGGCGAACTCCTACGAGCAGTACTTC	CASSSDRANSYEQYF
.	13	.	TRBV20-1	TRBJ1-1	TGCAGTGTCCCGGGACGGGGGAACACTGAAGCTTTCTTT	CSVPGRGNTEAFF
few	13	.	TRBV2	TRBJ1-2	TGTGCCAGCAGTGAACTTGGGTCCTATGGCTACACCTTC	CASSELGSYGYTF
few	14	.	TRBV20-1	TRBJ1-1	TGCAGTGCGACCAAAGACGGCCCGAACACTGAAGCTTTCTTT	CSATKDGPNTEAFF
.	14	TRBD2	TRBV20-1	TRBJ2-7	TGCAGTGCTAGAGGGGGTAGCGGGAGGTACGAGCAGTACTTC	CSARGGSGRYEQYF
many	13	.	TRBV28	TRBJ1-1	TGTGCCAGCAGTCCCGGGTCTGGCACTGAAGCTTTCTTT	CASSPGSGTEAFF
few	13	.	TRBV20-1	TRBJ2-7	TGCAGTGCTAGAGGCGCCGTAACAGGGGAGCAGTACTTC	CSARGAVTGEQYF
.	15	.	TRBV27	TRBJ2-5	TGTGCCAGCAATAGGGGCGCGGAGGGCAAGGAGACCCAGTACTTC	CASNRGAEGKETQYF
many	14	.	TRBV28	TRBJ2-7	TGTGCCAGCAGCGCCCATTTCGACGCCTACGAGCAGTACTTC	CASSAHFDAYEQYF
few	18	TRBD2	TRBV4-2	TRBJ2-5	TGTGCCAGCAGCCTCCCCAGGGTTGGGCGGGGGACCCAAGAGACCCAGTACTTC	CASSLPRVGRGTQETQYF
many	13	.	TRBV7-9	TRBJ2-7	TGTGCCAGCAGCTTATACAGTTCCTACGAGCAGTACTTC	CASSLYSSYEQYF
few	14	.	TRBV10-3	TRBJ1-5	TGTGCCATCAGTGAGGGAGGTCGCAATCAGCCCCAGCATTTT	CAISEGGRNQPQHF
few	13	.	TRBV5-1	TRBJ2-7	TGCGCCAGCAGCTTGCCAGGTACAGTCGTGCAGTACTTC	CASSLPGTVVQYF
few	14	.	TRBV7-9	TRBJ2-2	TGTGCCAGCAGCCCACCGGACTTAGCCGGGGAGCTGTTTTTT	CASSPPDLAGELFF
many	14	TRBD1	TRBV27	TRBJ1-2	TGTGCCAGCAGTTCTCCTCGACAGGGTTATGGCTACACCTTC	CASSSPRQGYGYTF
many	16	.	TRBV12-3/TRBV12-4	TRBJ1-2	TGTGCCAGCAGTTTAAGCCCCGAATTGGATCTATACGGCTACACCTTC	CASSLSPELDLYGYTF
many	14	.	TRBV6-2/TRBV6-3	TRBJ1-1	TGTGCCAGCAGTTACGGACAGCCCAACACTGAAGCTTTCTTT	CASSYGQPNTEAFF
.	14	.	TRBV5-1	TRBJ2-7	TGCGCCAGCAGCCCGGGCAGGGGCCTCTACGAGCAGTACTTC	CASSPGRGLYEQYF